This is a list of T cell receptor beta chains from one sample in a study of control samples from healthy donors and cancer patients. Here immunoSEQ multiplex PCR was the method, and the copy in TCRdb shows in-frame clones only, minus some. The sample consists of roughly 100,000 clones, just over 85% of them appearing once. Sequencing was done on a sample of blood. The receptors derive from a man younger than 40 in good health. Each CDR3 is given with its conserved first and last residue. The order of the fields is CDR3 protein, CDR3 DNA, V gene, D gene, clone size, J gene. The D gene is left open where the match is weak. Clone size is given for some rows only: seen once, a few or many times, or a class if the clone is expanded.

cdr3_aa: CSVSGGSGNTDTQYF
cdr3_nt: TGCAGCGTTAGCGGGGGGAGCGGGAACACAGATACGCAGTATTTT
v_call: TRBV29-1
d_call: TRBD2
clone_size: few
j_call: TRBJ2-3

cdr3_aa: CASHSGSWSYEQYF
cdr3_nt: TGTGCCAGCCACTCGGGGAGTTGGTCCTACGAGCAGTACTTC
v_call: TRBV28
d_call: -
clone_size: -
j_call: TRBJ2-7

cdr3_aa: CASSKALVIGRTENTEAFF
cdr3_nt: TGTGCCAGCAGCAAAGCGCTTGTAATTGGACGGACGGAGAACACTGAAGCTTTCTTT
v_call: TRBV21-1
d_call: -
clone_size: -
j_call: TRBJ1-1

cdr3_aa: CASSPRDSYGYTF
cdr3_nt: TGTGCCAGCAGTCCTCGGGACAGCTATGGCTACACCTTC
v_call: TRBV5-4
d_call: TRBD1
clone_size: -
j_call: TRBJ1-2

cdr3_aa: CASSQATASEAFF
cdr3_nt: TGTGCCAGCAGCCAAGCAACAGCCTCTGAAGCTTTCTTT
v_call: TRBV3-1/TRBV3-2
d_call: -
clone_size: -
j_call: TRBJ1-1

cdr3_aa: CASRTGGANTGELFF
cdr3_nt: TGTGCCAGCAGGACAGGAGGAGCGAACACCGGGGAGCTGTTTTTT
v_call: TRBV28
d_call: -
clone_size: -
j_call: TRBJ2-2

cdr3_aa: CASRGHSTNEKLFF
cdr3_nt: TGTGCCAGCAGGGGACACTCAACTAATGAAAAACTGTTTTTT
v_call: TRBV2
d_call: -
clone_size: -
j_call: TRBJ1-4

cdr3_aa: CAWTRQGTLEQYF
cdr3_nt: TGTGCCTGGACCCGACAGGGCACATTGGAGCAGTACTTC
v_call: TRBV30
d_call: TRBD1
clone_size: -
j_call: TRBJ2-7

cdr3_aa: CASSDRAASSYNEQFF
cdr3_nt: TGCGCCAGCAGTGATAGAGCGGCAAGCTCCTACAATGAGCAGTTCTTC
v_call: TRBV10-1
d_call: -
clone_size: once
j_call: TRBJ2-1

cdr3_aa: CASSLGRDPFLEQYF
cdr3_nt: TGCGCCAGCAGCTTGGGAAGGGACCCCTTCCTCGAGCAGTACTTC
v_call: TRBV5-1
d_call: -
clone_size: -
j_call: TRBJ2-7

cdr3_aa: CASTSGGTEHYGYTF
cdr3_nt: -
v_call: TRBV19
d_call: -
clone_size: -
j_call: TRBJ1-2

cdr3_aa: CASSPWRGDGETQYF
cdr3_nt: TGTGCCAGCAGCCCTTGGAGAGGGGATGGGGAGACCCAGTACTTC
v_call: TRBV14
d_call: -
clone_size: -
j_call: TRBJ2-5

cdr3_aa: CASSIRLAGNYEQYF
cdr3_nt: TGTGCCAGTAGTATAAGACTAGCGGGAAACTACGAGCAGTACTTC
v_call: TRBV19
d_call: TRBD2
clone_size: -
j_call: TRBJ2-7

cdr3_aa: CASRRRATHTLGYTF
cdr3_nt: TGTGCCAGCAGACGAAGGGCGACACATACTCTCGGCTACACCTTC
v_call: TRBV27
d_call: -
clone_size: -
j_call: TRBJ1-2

cdr3_aa: CASSWSGTQETQYF
cdr3_nt: TGTGCCAGCAGTTGGAGCGGGACCCAAGAGACCCAGTACTTC
v_call: TRBV6-5
d_call: TRBD2
clone_size: once
j_call: TRBJ2-5

cdr3_aa: CSVEEDYNEQFF
cdr3_nt: TGCAGCGTTGAAGAGGACTACAATGAGCAGTTCTTC
v_call: TRBV29-1
d_call: -
clone_size: -
j_call: TRBJ2-1

cdr3_aa: CASTSIRVGNTEAFF
cdr3_nt: TGTGCCAGTACCTCCATACGAGTAGGGAACACTGAAGCTTTCTTT
v_call: TRBV7-9
d_call: -
clone_size: once
j_call: TRBJ1-1

cdr3_aa: CATSRVLATGGLSGANVLTF
cdr3_nt: TGTGCCACCAGCAGAGTCCTGGCCACAGGGGGCCTCTCTGGGGCCAACGTCCTGACTTTC
v_call: TRBV15
d_call: TRBD1
clone_size: -
j_call: TRBJ2-6

cdr3_aa: CSVARDRSYEQYF
cdr3_nt: TGCAGCGTAGCCCGGGACAGGTCCTACGAGCAGTACTTC
v_call: TRBV29-1
d_call: TRBD1
clone_size: -
j_call: TRBJ2-7

cdr3_aa: CASSLIGLFGEKLFF
cdr3_nt: TGTGCCAGCAGTTTAATTGGATTATTCGGGGAAAAACTGTTTTTT
v_call: TRBV28
d_call: -
clone_size: -
j_call: TRBJ1-4

cdr3_aa: CASSLTDNLYGTQYF
cdr3_nt: TGTGCCAGCAGCTTAACCGATAACTTATATGGTACGCAGTATTTT
v_call: TRBV7-2
d_call: -
clone_size: -
j_call: TRBJ2-3

cdr3_aa: CASSPRGASESGELFF
cdr3_nt: TGTGCCAGCAGCCCCCGGGGGGCTAGCGAATCCGGGGAGCTGTTTTTT
v_call: TRBV7-2
d_call: -
clone_size: -
j_call: TRBJ2-2

cdr3_aa: CASSLVPVDTEAFF
cdr3_nt: TGTGCCAGCAGCTTGGTTCCCGTGGACACTGAAGCTTTCTTT
v_call: TRBV5-4
d_call: -
clone_size: -
j_call: TRBJ1-1

cdr3_aa: CSVGDRAYNEQFF
cdr3_nt: TGCAGCGTTGGGGACAGGGCCTACAATGAGCAGTTCTTC
v_call: TRBV29-1
d_call: TRBD1
clone_size: -
j_call: TRBJ2-1

cdr3_aa: CASSGGTGEKLFF
cdr3_nt: TGCGCCAGCAGCGGGGGGACAGGGGAAAAACTGTTTTTT
v_call: TRBV5-1
d_call: TRBD1
clone_size: -
j_call: TRBJ1-4

cdr3_aa: CASSLTNPQGAEQYF
cdr3_nt: TGTGCCAGCAGTTTGACTAACCCACAGGGGGCGGAGCAGTACTTC
v_call: TRBV28
d_call: TRBD1
clone_size: few
j_call: TRBJ2-7

cdr3_aa: CASSSPGAPDGYTF
cdr3_nt: TGTGCCAGCAGCTCGCCGGGAGCCCCGGATGGCTACACCTTC
v_call: TRBV7-9
d_call: -
clone_size: -
j_call: TRBJ1-2

cdr3_aa: CASSYVGGNTEAFF
cdr3_nt: TGTGCCAGCAGTTACGTGGGGGGGAACACTGAAGCTTTCTTT
v_call: TRBV6-2/TRBV6-3
d_call: -
clone_size: -
j_call: TRBJ1-1

cdr3_aa: CAWSRGLGNQPQHF
cdr3_nt: TGTGCCTGGAGCAGGGGGTTAGGCAATCAGCCCCAGCATTTT
v_call: TRBV30
d_call: TRBD1
clone_size: few
j_call: TRBJ1-5